This T cell receptor beta chain was recovered during a study of T cells in Graves' hyperthyroidism and ophthalmopathy. As to this clonotype: The target antigen is unknown.

Whole-study results and caveats: A 13 V-J signature model discriminated ophthalmopathy versus stable hyperthyroidism.

This CDR3 spans 17 amino acids. The junction had 10 bases not matched to a gene; V was cut back by 6 bases and J by 1 base. CDR1 is MNHEY and CDR2 is SMNVEV in the germline V gene (reference sequence). It was RNA transcripts that yielded the amplified TCR beta CDR3 regions. The HTBI primer set served for first-round RT-PCR of the TCR CDR3. Via MiXCR, TCRdb re-called the multiplex PCR reads, giving one row per CDR3 protein. The sample holds nearly 600,000 distinct CDR3 sequences, 14% seen once. This sequence was found in a woman under 30 with Graves' ophthalmopathy. The sample comprised blood. The J gene is TRBJ1-1, the V gene TRBV27; 11 bases agree with TRBD1. The CDR3 is CASSRTGGALRNTEAFF. CDR3 DNA sequence: TGTGCCAGCAGCCGGACAGGGGGCGCGTTGAGGAACACTGAAGCTTTCTTT.